The 26 T cell receptor beta chains given below trace back to one sample, sequenced in a study of shared clonotypes between healthy human individuals. Here immunoSEQ multiplex PCR was the method, and the copy in TCRdb shows in-frame clones only, minus some. The sample contains approximately 2.5 million clones, roughly nine tenths of which appear only once. The sequencing sample was made of naive CD4+ T cells sorted from blood. Subset noted: CD45RA+ positively selected. These TCRs come from a man in his late teens or twenties in good health.

This chain joins TRBV28 and TRBJ1-2; possibly TRBD1 for D (6 bases). Trimming pared 5 bases from V and 5 bases from J, leaving 15 bases between. This CDR3 is 14 amino acids long. Germline V gene data show CDR1 as MDHEN and CDR2 as SYDVKM. CDR3 sequence (DNA): TGTGCCAGCAGTCAAACAGGGATCGGGTATGGCTACACCTTC. Translated: CASSQTGIGYGYTF.

The chain has TRBV28 and TRBJ1-1; the D gene is possibly TRBD1 (6 bases). The length of the CDR3 is 16 residues. Germline V gene lookup returns CDR1 MDHEN and CDR2 SYDVKM. The V end was cut by 3 bases, the J end by 0 bases, with 14 bases between. The CDR3 loop is CASSFQGSLMNTEAFF. CDR3 nucleotides: TGTGCCAGCAGTTTCCAGGGGAGTCTCATGAACACTGAAGCTTTCTTT.

The chain has TRBV10-3 and TRBJ2-3; 9 bases map to TRBD2. The CDR3 spans 16 residues. The V gene end was trimmed by 0 bases and the J gene end by 4 bases; junction bases not matched to a gene: 5. From germline, CDR1 is ENHRY and CDR2 SYGVKD. The CDR3 reads CAISESGGGASDTQYF. The CDR3 coding sequence is TGTGCCATCAGTGAGTCGGGCGGGGGGGCCTCAGATACGCAGTATTTT.

Written as DNA, the CDR3 is TGTGCCAGCAGCCAAACCGGGGTCGAGCAGTACTTC. Its protein is CASSQTGVEQYF. The rearrangement links TRBV14 to TRBJ2-7; maybe TRBD2 (5 bases). V lost 2 bases to trimming and J lost 6 bases, with 8 bases between them. Germline V gives CDR1 SGHDN, CDR2 FVKESK. The CDR3 has 12 residues.

The chain combines TRBV7-3 with TRBJ2-2; a weak D match, TRBD2 (7 bases). V was trimmed by 5 bases and J by 1 base, leaving 17 bases between them. Germline V gives CDR1 SGHTA, CDR2 FQGTGA. The CDR3 contains 17 residues. The CDR3 nucleotides are TGTGCCAGCAGCAAGGGCGCGGGGGCCCTGAACACCGGGGAGCTGTTTTTT. Translation: CASSKGAGALNTGELFF.

In the case of this clone: The identical CDR3 is also encoded by other nucleotide sequences in the sample. V gene TRBV7-3 combines with J gene TRBJ2-5; 7 bases are a match to TRBD2. The V and J ends lost 5 bases and 4 bases, in that order; junction bases with no gene match: 7. Looked up from germline, CDR1 is SGHTA and CDR2 is FQGTGA. The CDR3 has 14 amino acids. The chain's CDR3 is CASSPQGGGETQYF. The CDR3 nucleotides are TGTGCCAGCAGCCCTCAGGGCGGGGGAGAGACCCAGTACTTC.

The chain has TRBV5-4 and TRBJ2-1; D might be TRBD2 (6 bases). Between the trimmed V and J ends, which lost 1 base and 5 bases, there was a span of 13 bases. Germline CDR1 reads SGHNT; CDR2 reads YYREEE (reference sequence). CDR3 length: 15 amino acids. In nucleotides, the CDR3 is TGTGCCAGCAGCTTGACGAGCGGAGGGCACAATGAGCAGTTCTTC. This codes for CASSLTSGGHNEQFF.

J is TRBJ2-2 and V is TRBV7-2; the match to TRBD1 covers 7 bases. Per germline, CDR1 SGHTA and CDR2 FQGNSA. V shed 5 bases and J 6 bases; nucleotides not matched to a gene: 6. The CDR3 length is 14 residues. The CDR3 spells CASSPTRGPGELFF. CDR3 DNA: TGTGCCAGCAGCCCCACAAGGGGGCCCGGGGAGCTGTTTTTT.

The chain combines TRBV5-1 with TRBJ1-1; D may be TRBD1 (6 bases). This CDR3 spans 14 amino acids. V was pared by 7 bases and J by 8 bases, with 21 bases between. From germline, CDR1 is SGHRS and CDR2 YFSETQ. CDR3 region: CASQPGGGGREAFF. The CDR3 DNA sequence: TGCGCCAGCCAGCCCGGGGGAGGGGGTAGGGAAGCTTTCTTT.

Points on this clone: Other DNA sequences in this sample translate to the same CDR3. The chain joins TRBV6-5 to TRBJ2-6, with D tentatively TRBD1 (5 bases). Germline CDR1 MNHEY, CDR2 SVGAGI. V was cut by 2 bases and J by 0 bases, with 5 bases left in between. The CDR3 spans 15 residues. This CDR3 reads CASSYQGSGANVLTF. CDR3 sequence (DNA): TGTGCCAGCAGTTACCAGGGCTCTGGGGCCAACGTCCTGACTTTC.

CDR3 in DNA: TGCGCCAGCAGCCAAGATTTAGGGCGGGGGGGCACAGATACGCAGTATTTT. It specifies CASSQDLGRGGTDTQYF. The chain employs TRBV4-1 and TRBJ2-3; 8 nucleotides align to TRBD2. Germline V gene sequence: CDR1 MGHRA, CDR2 YSYEKL. Trimming cost V 0 bases and J 1 base; bases outside gene matches: 6. This CDR3 comprises 17 residues.

J is TRBJ2-1 and V is TRBV2; 12 bases align to TRBD2. CDR1 SNHLY and CDR2 FYNNEI come from the germline V gene. Losses at the gene ends were 2 bases for V and 1 base for J; bases not matched to a gene: 3. This CDR3 contains 17 residues. CDR3 in DNA: TGTGCCAGCAGTGAACGGCTAGCGGGGGGGTCCTACAATGAGCAGTTCTTC. Amino acids: CASSERLAGGSYNEQFF.

This clone has just one count. The rearrangement uses TRBV18 and TRBJ2-3; D unclear. V was clipped by 2 bases and J by 5 bases, with 11 bases between them. Germline V gives CDR1 KGHSH, CDR2 LQKENI. The CDR3 is 14 residues long. CDR3 DNA sequence: TGTGCCAGCTCACCAGCTAGTCTGGGAGATACGCAGTATTTT. This sequence encodes CASSPASLGDTQYF.

This chain joins TRBV15 and TRBJ2-7, with TRBD1 matching over 8 bases. The CDR3 totals 15 residues. CDR1 LNHNV and CDR2 YYDKDF come from the germline V gene (reference sequence). V gave up 3 bases and J gave up 5 bases; unmatched junction bases: 9. Here the CDR3 reads CATSRIQGDWNEQYF. CDR3 DNA sequence: TGTGCCACCAGCAGGATACAGGGGGACTGGAACGAGCAGTACTTC.

With respect to this clone: This sample also contains other DNA sequences that code for the same CDR3. The V gene is TRBV30, the J gene TRBJ1-3; D uncertain. CDR1 and CDR2 (germline): GTSNPN, SVGIG (reference sequence). V was trimmed by 2 bases and J by 0 bases, leaving 5 bases between them. There are 13 residues in the CDR3. CDR3 sequence: CAWSYTSGNTIYF. In DNA form, the CDR3 reads TGTGCCTGGAGTTATACCTCTGGAAACACCATATATTTT.

Only one count was recorded for this clone. V and J are TRBV5-1 and TRBJ1-2, with 7 bases that match TRBD1. The ends lost 4 bases at V and 4 bases at J; junction bases unmatched: 4. Germline-derived CDR1 and CDR2 are SGHRS and YFSETQ. CDR3 size: 13 residues. The CDR3 DNA is TGCGCCAGCAGCGCCGGGACAGCCTATGGCTACACCTTC. Translated: CASSAGTAYGYTF. The variable domain in full, with the rest retrieved from reference TRBV5-1 and TRBJ1-2, is KAGVTQTPRYLIKTRGQQVTLSCSPISGHRSVSWYQQTPGQGLQFLFEYFSETQRNKGNFPGRFSGRQFSNSRSEMNVSTLELGDSALYLCASSAGTAYGYTFGSGTRLTVV.

V gene TRBV28 combines with J gene TRBJ2-2; D gene uncertain. V lost 6 bases, J lost 5 bases, and 13 bases lay in between. Germline V lookup: CDR1 MDHEN, CDR2 SYDVKM. The CDR3 sequence is 14 residues long. CDR3 DNA: TGTGCCAGCAGGGACGAACTCGAGACCGGGGAGCTGTTTTTT. Its protein product is CASRDELETGELFF.

The chain combines TRBV20-1 with TRBJ2-5, with 7 bases fitting TRBD1. CDR3 length equals 11 residues. The germline V gene encodes CDR1 DFQATT and CDR2 SNEGSKA (reference sequence). The ends lost 8 bases at V and 5 bases at J; junction bases unmatched: 5. The CDR3 nucleotides are TGCAGTCCTAAGGGGGCGGAGACCCAGTACTTC. Translation: CSPKGAETQYF.

In its sample, this clone was seen once. The genes are TRBV5-8 and TRBJ2-1, with D uncertain. CDR3 length equals 15 residues. Trimming removed 0 bases at V and 4 bases at J, with 11 bases between. Germline CDR1 is SGHTS and CDR2 is YDEGEE. The CDR3 sequence is CASSLGQKSYNEQFF. The CDR3 DNA reads TGTGCCAGCAGCTTGGGTCAGAAATCATACAATGAGCAGTTCTTC. The full variable domain, its missing parts supplied by reference TRBV5-8 and TRBJ2-1, is EAGVTQSPTHLIKTRGQQATLRCSPISGHTSVYWYQQALGLGLQFLLWYDEGEERNRGNFPPRFSGRQFPNYSSELNVNALELEDSALYLCASSLGQKSYNEQFFGPGTRLTVL.

This chain connects TRBV30 to TRBJ2-6; D unresolved. This CDR3 is built from 15 residues. The germline CDR1 and CDR2 sequences are GTSNPN and SVGIG (reference sequence). V was trimmed by 4 bases and J by 0 bases, leaving 10 bases between them. Written as DNA, the CDR3 is TGTGCCTGGATATGGCAAAACTCTGGGGCCAACGTCCTGACTTTC. Residues: CAWIWQNSGANVLTF.

A note on this clone: In the same sample, other DNA sequences code for this CDR3. CDR3 region: CASSPATNEKLFF. CDR3 bases: TGTGCCAGCAGCCCCGCAACTAATGAAAAACTGTTTTTT. The chain combines TRBV5-4 with TRBJ1-4; D uncertain. This CDR3 has 13 residues. CDR1 and CDR2 (germline): SGHNT, YYREEE (reference sequence). Trimming pared 4 bases from V and 0 bases from J, leaving 4 bases between.

The chain carries TRBV7-6 and TRBJ2-2, with TRBD2 matching 11 bases. V trimming: 0 bases; J trimming: 5 bases; junction bases outside the gene matches: 11. In germline, CDR1 is SGHVS, CDR2 FNYEAQ. The CDR3 is 19 residues long. The CDR3, as DNA: TGTGCCAGCAGCTTAGCCCCAACTAGCGGGAGTGTCTGGACCGGGGAGCTGTTTTTT. It codes for CASSLAPTSGSVWTGELFF.

This chain connects TRBV10-3 to TRBJ1-1; no firm D call. This CDR3 contains 13 residues. In germline, CDR1 is ENHRY, CDR2 SYGVKD. Trimming removed 3 bases at V and 1 base at J, with 6 bases between. In DNA form, the CDR3 reads TGTGCCATCAGTGAAGACCCGAACACTGAAGCTTTCTTT. Amino acid sequence: CAISEDPNTEAFF.

V gene TRBV6-1 combines with J gene TRBJ2-3; possibly TRBD2 for D (7 bases). Trimming removed 1 base from V and 2 bases from J, with 10 bases in between. The CDR3 length is 15 residues. Germline lookup yields CDR1 MNHNS and CDR2 SASEGT. Here the CDR3 reads CASSEGGGATDTQYF. The DNA of the CDR3 is TGTGCCAGCAGTGAAGGAGGGGGGGCCACAGATACGCAGTATTTT.

The chain combines TRBV19 with TRBJ1-3; TRBD1 might be the D (6 bases). Germline assignment: CDR1 LNHDA and CDR2 SQIVND (reference sequence). The CDR3 loop spans 16 amino acids. With 6 bases removed from V and 0 bases from J, the gap between germline ends came to 15 bases. The CDR3 nucleotides are TGTGCCAGTAGGCTAACAGGGACCTTCTCTGGAAACACCATATATTTT. Translated: CASRLTGTFSGNTIYF.

This clone was counted once. Within the sample, other DNA sequences also encode this same CDR3. This rearrangement joins TRBV5-1 to TRBJ2-3; D remains unclear. CDR3 length: 15 residues. The germline CDR1 and CDR2 sequences are SGHRS and YFSETQ. The ends were cut back, 0 bases at V and 0 bases at J, with 8 bases in the middle. Written as DNA, the CDR3 is TGCGCCAGCAGCTTGGAAGGAAGAAGCACAGATACGCAGTATTTT. Its protein is CASSLEGRSTDTQYF.